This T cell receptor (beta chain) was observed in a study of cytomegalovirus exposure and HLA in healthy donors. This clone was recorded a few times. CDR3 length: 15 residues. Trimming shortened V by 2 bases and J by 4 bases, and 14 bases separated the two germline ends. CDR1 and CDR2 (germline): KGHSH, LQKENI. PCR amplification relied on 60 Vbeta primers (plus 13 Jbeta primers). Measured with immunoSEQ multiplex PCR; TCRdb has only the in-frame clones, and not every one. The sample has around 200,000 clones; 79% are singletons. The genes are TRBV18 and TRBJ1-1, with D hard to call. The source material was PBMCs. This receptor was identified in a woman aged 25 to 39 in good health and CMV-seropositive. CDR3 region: CASSPNEEVGTEAFF. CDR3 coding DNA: TGTGCCAGCTCACCAAACGAGGAAGTTGGCACTGAAGCTTTCTTT. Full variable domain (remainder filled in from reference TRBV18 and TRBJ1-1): NAGVMQNPRHLVRRRGQEARLRCSPMKGHSHVYWYRQLPEEGLKFMVYLQKENIIDESGMPKERFSAEFPKEGPSILRIQQVVRGDSAAYFCASSPNEEVGTEAFFGQGTRLTVV.